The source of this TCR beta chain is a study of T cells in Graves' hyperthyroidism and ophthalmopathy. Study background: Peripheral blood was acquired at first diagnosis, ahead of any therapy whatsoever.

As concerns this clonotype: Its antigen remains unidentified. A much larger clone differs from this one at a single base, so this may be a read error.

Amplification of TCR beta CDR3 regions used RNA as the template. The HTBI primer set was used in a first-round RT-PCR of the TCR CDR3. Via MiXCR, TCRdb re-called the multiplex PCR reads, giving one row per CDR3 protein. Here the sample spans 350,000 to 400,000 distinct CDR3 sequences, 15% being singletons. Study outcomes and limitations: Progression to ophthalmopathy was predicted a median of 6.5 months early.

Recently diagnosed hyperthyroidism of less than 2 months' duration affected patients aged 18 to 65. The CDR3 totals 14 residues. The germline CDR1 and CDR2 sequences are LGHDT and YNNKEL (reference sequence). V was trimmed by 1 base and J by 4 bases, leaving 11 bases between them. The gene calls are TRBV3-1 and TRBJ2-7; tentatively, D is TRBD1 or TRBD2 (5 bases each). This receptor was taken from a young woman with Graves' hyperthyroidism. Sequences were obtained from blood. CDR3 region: CASSQGRGDYEQYF. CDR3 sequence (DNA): TGTGCCAGCAGCCAAGGAAGGGGAGATTACGAGCAGTACTTC.